This TCR beta chain is from a study of blood T cell dynamics during melanoma immunotherapy. V shed 2 bases and J shed 2 bases, with 11 bases lying between them. Per the germline V gene, CDR1 is SGHTA and CDR2 is FQGTGA. This CDR3 is 15 amino acids long. Points on this clone: Its target is unknown.

Profiled with immunoSEQ multiplex PCR; TCRdb holds only in-frame clones, not every one. The sample yields about 22,000 clones, roughly nine tenths seen once. Overall study findings and caveats: Disease-control patients' PBMC repertoires became either more clonal or more diverse at W3.

Stated time point: pre-treatment baseline. The sample consisted of blood, taken from a patient treated with checkpoint blockade. The receptor was derived from a human donor with melanoma. The chain uses TRBV7-3 and TRBJ2-3; perhaps TRBD2 as D (6 bases). CDR3: CASSLSSAYTDTQYF. The CDR3 DNA sequence: TGTGCCAGCAGCTTATCTAGCGCCTACACAGATACGCAGTATTTT.